This T cell receptor beta chain was sequenced for a study of cytomegalovirus exposure and HLA in healthy donors. Study-level points and caveats: Among donors in an Asian-associated ancestry cluster, a later analysis reportedly found fewer N-insertions than the roughly 670-donor mean. In a later analysis, TCR beta V- and J-gene trimming was associated with a missense DCLRE1C variant. The authors listed 164 TCR beta chains as cytomegalovirus-associated. Researchers reported in a later analysis that common viral pathogens appeared linked to several top clusters.

Concerning this clone itself: The antigen is undetermined.

PCR primers comprised 60 Vbeta and 13 Jbeta primers. Sequencing was performed with immunoSEQ multiplex PCR; in TCRdb, only in-frame clones are kept and a portion is missing. The sample contains about 140,000 clones, 82% of which appear only once. V shed 7 bases, J shed 6 bases, and the junction held 5 bases outside the gene matches. The CDR3 is made up of 12 amino acids. CDR1 SQVTM and CDR2 ANQGSEA come from the germline V gene. This sequence joins TRBV29-1 and TRBJ2-3, with 9 bases aligning to TRBD1. Source material: PBMCs. This sequence originates from a man between 18 and 35 years old in good health and CMV-seropositive. The CDR3 DNA reads as TGCAGCGCCGGGACAGGGTGGGATACGCAGTATTTT. Its translation: CSAGTGWDTQYF.